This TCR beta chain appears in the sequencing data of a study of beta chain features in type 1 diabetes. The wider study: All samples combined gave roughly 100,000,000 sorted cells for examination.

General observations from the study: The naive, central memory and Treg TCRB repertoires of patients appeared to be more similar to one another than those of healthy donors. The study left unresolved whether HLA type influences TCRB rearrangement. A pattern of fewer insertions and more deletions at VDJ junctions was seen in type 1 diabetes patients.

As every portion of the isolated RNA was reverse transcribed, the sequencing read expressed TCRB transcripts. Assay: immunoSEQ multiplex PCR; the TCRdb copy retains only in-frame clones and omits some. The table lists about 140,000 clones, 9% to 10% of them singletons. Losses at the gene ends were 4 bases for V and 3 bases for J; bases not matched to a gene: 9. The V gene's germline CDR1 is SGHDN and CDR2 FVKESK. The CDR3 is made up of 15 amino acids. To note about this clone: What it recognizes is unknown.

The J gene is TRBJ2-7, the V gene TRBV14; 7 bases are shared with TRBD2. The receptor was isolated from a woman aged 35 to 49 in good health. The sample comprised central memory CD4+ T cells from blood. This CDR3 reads CASSRLGGVGYEQYF. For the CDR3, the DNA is TGTGCCAGCAGCCGATTGGGGGGGGTTGGCTACGAGCAGTACTTC.